The sequence of this TCR beta chain was determined in a study of CD8+CD57+ T cells in acquired aplastic anemia. TCR beta VDJ and CDR3 profiles were obtained from a genomic DNA template. TCRdb reanalysed the reads using MiXCR and keeps one entry per CDR3 protein. The sample records about 98,000 distinct CDR3 sequences, roughly two thirds being singletons. An expansion of CD8+CD57+ cells by flow cytometry had been shown in patients chosen for sequencing. Trimming left V 0 bases short and J 0 bases short, with 8 bases between. Germline loops: CDR1 WNHNN, CDR2 SYGVQD (reference sequence). The CDR3 has 16 residues.

The sequenced material came from sorted CD4+, CD8+, or CD8+CD57+ T cells (not recorded which) from PBMCs. The J gene is TRBJ1-4, the V gene TRBV10-1; D remains unclear. This receptor was identified in a human donor with aplastic anemia. The DNA for the CDR3 is TGCGCCAGCAGTGAGTCGATCAGTCCAACTAATGAAAAACTGTTTTTT. Its translation is CASSESISPTNEKLFF.